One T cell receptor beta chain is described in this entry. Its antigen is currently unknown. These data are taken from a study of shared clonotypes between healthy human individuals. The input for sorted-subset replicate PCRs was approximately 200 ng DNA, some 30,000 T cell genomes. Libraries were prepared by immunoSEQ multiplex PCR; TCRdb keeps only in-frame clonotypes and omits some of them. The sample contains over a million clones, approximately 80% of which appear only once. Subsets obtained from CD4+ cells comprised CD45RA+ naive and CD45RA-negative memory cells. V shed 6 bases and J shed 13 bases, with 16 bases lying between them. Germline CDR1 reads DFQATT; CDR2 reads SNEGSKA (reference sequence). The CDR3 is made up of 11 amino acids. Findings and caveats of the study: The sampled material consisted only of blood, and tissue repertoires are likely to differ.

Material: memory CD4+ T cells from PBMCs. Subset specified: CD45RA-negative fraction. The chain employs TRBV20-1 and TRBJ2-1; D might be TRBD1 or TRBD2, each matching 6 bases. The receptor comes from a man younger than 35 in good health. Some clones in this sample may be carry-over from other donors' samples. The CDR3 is CSAQGRGLQFF. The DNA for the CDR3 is TGCAGTGCCCAGGGGCGGGGTCTCCAGTTCTTC.